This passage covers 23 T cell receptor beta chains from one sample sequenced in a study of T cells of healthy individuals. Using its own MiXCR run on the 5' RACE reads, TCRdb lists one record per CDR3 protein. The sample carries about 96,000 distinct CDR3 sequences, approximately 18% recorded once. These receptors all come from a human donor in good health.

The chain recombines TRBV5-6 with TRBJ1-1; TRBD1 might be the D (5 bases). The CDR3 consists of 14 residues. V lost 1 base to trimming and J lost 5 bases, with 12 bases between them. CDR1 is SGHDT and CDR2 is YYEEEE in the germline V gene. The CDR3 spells CASSLFPGPTEAFF. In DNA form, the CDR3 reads TGTGCCAGCAGCTTGTTTCCAGGGCCGACTGAAGCTTTCTTT.

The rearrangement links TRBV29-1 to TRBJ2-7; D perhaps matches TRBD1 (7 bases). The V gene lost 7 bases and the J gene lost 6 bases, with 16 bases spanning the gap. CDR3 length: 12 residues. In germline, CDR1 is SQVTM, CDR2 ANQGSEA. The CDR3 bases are TGCAGCGCCAGGGGGGATGGGGGCGAGCAGTACTTC. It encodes CSARGDGGEQYF.

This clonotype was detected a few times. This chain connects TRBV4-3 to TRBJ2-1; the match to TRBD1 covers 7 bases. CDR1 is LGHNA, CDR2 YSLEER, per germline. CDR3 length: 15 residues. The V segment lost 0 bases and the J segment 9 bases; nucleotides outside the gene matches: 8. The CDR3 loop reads CASSQDSTGWGEQFF. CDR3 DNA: TGCGCCAGCAGCCAAGATTCGACAGGGTGGGGTGAGCAGTTCTTC.

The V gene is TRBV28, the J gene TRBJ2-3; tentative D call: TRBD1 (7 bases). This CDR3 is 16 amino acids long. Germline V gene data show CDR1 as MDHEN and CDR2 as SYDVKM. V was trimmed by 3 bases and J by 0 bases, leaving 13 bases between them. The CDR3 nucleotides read TGTGCCAGCAGTTTCCAGGGGGGTCCTAGCACAGATACGCAGTATTTT. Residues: CASSFQGGPSTDTQYF.

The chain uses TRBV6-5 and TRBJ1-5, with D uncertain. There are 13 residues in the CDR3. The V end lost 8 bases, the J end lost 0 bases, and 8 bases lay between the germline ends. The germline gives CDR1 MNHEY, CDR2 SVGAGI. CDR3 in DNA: TGTGCCAGCGGGAGACTTAGCAATCAGCCCCAGCATTTT. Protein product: CASGRLSNQPQHF.

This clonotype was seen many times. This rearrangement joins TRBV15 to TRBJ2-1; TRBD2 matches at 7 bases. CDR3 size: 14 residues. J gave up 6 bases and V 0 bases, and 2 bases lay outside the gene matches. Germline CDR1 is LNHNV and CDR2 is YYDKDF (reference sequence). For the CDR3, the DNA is TGTGCCACCAGCAGAGAACTAGCGAGCAATGAGCAGTTCTTC. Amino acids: CATSRELASNEQFF.

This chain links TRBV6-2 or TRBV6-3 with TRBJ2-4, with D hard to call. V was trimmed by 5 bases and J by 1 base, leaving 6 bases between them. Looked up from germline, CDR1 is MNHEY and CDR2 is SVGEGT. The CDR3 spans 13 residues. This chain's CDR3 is CASSPVAKNIQYF. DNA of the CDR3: TGTGCCAGCAGTCCCGTGGCCAAAAACATTCAGTACTTC.

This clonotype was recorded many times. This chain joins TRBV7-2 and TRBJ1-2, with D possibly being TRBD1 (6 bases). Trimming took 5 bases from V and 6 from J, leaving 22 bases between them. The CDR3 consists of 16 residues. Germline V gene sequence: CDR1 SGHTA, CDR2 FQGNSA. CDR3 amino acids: CASSPNWGGGRHGYTF. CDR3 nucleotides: TGTGCCAGCAGCCCTAATTGGGGGGGCGGTAGGCATGGCTACACCTTC.

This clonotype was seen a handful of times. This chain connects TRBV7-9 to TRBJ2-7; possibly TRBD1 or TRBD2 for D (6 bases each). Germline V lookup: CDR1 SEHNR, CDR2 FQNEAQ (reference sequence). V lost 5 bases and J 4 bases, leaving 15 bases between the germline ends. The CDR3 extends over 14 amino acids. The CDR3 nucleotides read TGTGCCAGCAGCCCGCCTGGAGGGGGATACGAGCAGTACTTC. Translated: CASSPPGGGYEQYF.

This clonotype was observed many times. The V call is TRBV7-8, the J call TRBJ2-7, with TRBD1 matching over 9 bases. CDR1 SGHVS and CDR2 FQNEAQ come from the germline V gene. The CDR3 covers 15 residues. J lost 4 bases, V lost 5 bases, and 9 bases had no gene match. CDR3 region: CASSPWDRALYEQYF. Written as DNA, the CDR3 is TGTGCCAGCAGCCCATGGGACAGGGCATTATACGAGCAGTACTTC.

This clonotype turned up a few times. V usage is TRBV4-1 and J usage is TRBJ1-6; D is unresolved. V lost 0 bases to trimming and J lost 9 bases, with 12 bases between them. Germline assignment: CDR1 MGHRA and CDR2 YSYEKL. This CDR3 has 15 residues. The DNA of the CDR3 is TGCGCCAGCAGCCAAGATCGGGCCGGTGGTTCACCCCTCCACTTT. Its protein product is CASSQDRAGGSPLHF.

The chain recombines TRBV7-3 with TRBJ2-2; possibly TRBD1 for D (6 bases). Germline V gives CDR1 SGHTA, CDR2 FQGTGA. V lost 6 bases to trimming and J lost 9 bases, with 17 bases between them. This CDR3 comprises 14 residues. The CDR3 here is CASSSLLGARELFF. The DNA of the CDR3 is TGTGCCAGCAGTTCCTTGTTGGGGGCCCGGGAGCTGTTTTTT.

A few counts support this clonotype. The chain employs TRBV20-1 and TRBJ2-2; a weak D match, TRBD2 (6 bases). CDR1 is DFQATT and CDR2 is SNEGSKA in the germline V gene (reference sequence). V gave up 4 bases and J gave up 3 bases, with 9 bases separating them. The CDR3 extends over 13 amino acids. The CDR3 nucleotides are TGCAGTGCTATGGGGGGACACACCGGGGAGCTGTTTTTT. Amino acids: CSAMGGHTGELFF.

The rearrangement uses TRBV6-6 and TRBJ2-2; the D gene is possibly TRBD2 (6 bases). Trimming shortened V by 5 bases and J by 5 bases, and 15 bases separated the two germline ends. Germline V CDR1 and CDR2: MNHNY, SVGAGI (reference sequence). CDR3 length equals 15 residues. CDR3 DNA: TGTGCCAGCAGTGTAAACGGGGGTGAAACCGGGGAGCTGTTTTTT. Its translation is CASSVNGGETGELFF.

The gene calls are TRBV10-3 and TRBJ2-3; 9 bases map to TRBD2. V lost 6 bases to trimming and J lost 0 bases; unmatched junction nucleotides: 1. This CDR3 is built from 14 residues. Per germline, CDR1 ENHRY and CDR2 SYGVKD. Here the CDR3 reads CAIRGLASTDTQYF. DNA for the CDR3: TGTGCCATCAGGGGACTAGCTAGCACAGATACGCAGTATTTT.

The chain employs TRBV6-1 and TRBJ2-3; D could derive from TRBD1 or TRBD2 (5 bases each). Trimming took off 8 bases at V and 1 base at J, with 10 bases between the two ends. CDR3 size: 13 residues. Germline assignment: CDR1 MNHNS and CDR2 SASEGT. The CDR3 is CASPGTRTDTQYF. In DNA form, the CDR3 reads TGTGCCAGCCCTGGGACCCGCACAGATACGCAGTATTTT.

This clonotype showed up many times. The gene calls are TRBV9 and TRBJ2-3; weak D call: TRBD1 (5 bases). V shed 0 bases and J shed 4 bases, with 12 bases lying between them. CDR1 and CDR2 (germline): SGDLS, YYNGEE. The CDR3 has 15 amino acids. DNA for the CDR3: TGTGCCAGCAGCGTAGCCCAGGGTCCCCCAGATACGCAGTATTTT. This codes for CASSVAQGPPDTQYF.

CDR3 sequence: CATSPGGSDTQYF. Here the CDR3 DNA reads TGTGCCACCAGTCCCGGAGGTTCAGATACGCAGTATTTT. V is TRBV24-1 and J is TRBJ2-3; weak D call: TRBD2 (5 bases). This CDR3 region has 13 residues. V was trimmed by 6 bases and J by 4 bases, leaving 10 bases between them. Germline values: CDR1 KGHDR, CDR2 SFDVKD.

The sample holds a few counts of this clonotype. The CDR3 nucleotides read TGTGCCATCAGTGAGTCGGCTGGGCGCTCCTACGAGCAGTACTTC. Amino acid sequence: CAISESAGRSYEQYF. The V and J genes are TRBV10-3 and TRBJ2-7, with D uncertain. Trimming removed 0 bases at V and 0 bases at J, with 9 bases between. Per the germline V gene, CDR1 is ENHRY and CDR2 is SYGVKD. The CDR3 is 15 residues long.

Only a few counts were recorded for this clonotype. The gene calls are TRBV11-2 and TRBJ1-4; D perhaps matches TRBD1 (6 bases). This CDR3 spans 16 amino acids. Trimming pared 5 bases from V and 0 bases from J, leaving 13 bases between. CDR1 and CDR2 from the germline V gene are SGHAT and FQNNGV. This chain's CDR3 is CASSKDRLATNEKLFF. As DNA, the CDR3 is TGTGCCAGCAGCAAAGACAGGCTTGCAACTAATGAAAAACTGTTTTTT. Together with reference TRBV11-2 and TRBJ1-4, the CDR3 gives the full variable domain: EAGVAQSPRYKIIEKRQSVAFWCNPISGHATLYWYQQILGQGPKLLIQFQNNGVVDDSQLPKDRFSAERLKGVDSTLKIQPAKLEDSAVYLCASSKDRLATNEKLFFGSGTQLSVL.

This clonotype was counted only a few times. CDR3 nucleotide sequence: TGTGCCAGCAGTATGACTAGCGGGAAAAACATTCAGTACTTC. Translation gives CASSMTSGKNIQYF. V and J are TRBV28 and TRBJ2-4; 10 bases match TRBD2. V trimming: 5 bases; J trimming: 4 bases; junction bases outside the gene matches: 2. Germline CDR1 and CDR2: MDHEN and SYDVKM. The CDR3 contains 14 residues.

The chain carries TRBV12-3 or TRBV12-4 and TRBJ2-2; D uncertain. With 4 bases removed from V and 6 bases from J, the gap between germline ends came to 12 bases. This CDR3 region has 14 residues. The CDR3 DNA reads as TGTGCCAGCAGTTGGGCGTTCGACGCCGGGGAGCTGTTTTTT. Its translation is CASSWAFDAGELFF.

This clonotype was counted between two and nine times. DNA of the CDR3: TGTGCCTGGGCGGGATCGAACAATGAGCAGTTCTTC. This sequence encodes CAWAGSNNEQFF. This sequence joins TRBV30 and TRBJ2-1; the D gene is possibly TRBD2 (6 bases). This CDR3 has 12 residues. Germline V lookup: CDR1 GTSNPN, CDR2 SVGIG (reference sequence). V lost 5 bases and J 5 bases, leaving 10 bases between the germline ends.